Following are 24 T cell receptor beta chains from one sample sequenced in a study of CD8+CD57+ T cells in acquired aplastic anemia. Genomic DNA, serving as template, underwent TCR beta VDJ and CDR3 profiling. TCRdb fed the reads into MiXCR, producing one record per CDR3 protein. In the table there are around 250,000 distinct CDR3 sequences, 55% to 65% of which are singletons. The sample was sorted CD4+, CD8+, or CD8+CD57+ T cells (not recorded which) from PBMCs. These TCRs come from a human donor with severe aplastic anemia or a healthy control (not recorded which).

The J gene is TRBJ2-5, the V gene TRBV20-1; 8 nucleotides align to TRBD2. The germline CDR1 and CDR2 sequences are DFQATT and SNEGSKA (reference sequence). Unmatched junction bases numbered 5, after V lost 0 bases and J lost 2 bases. The CDR3 loop spans 15 amino acids. The CDR3 DNA follows: TGCAGTGCTAGAGATGGACAGCGGGGGCAAGAGACCCAGTACTTC. Its protein is CSARDGQRGQETQYF.

CDR3 DNA: TGTGCCAGCAGCCCAGGGGAAATTCAGGCCCAGTACTTC. Its protein product is CASSPGEIQAQYF. This rearrangement joins TRBV12-3 or TRBV12-4 to TRBJ2-5, with D possibly matching TRBD1 (6 bases). The CDR3 length is 13 residues. Trimming left V 6 bases short and J 9 bases short, with 17 bases between.

The sample holds a few counts of this clonotype. The chain couples TRBV29-1 to TRBJ2-5; D call uncertain. Trimming shortened V by 4 bases and J by 5 bases, and 14 bases separated the two germline ends. Germline lookup yields CDR1 SQVTM and CDR2 ANQGSEA. CDR3 length equals 13 residues. CDR3 DNA sequence: TGCAGCGTTGTGTCACCGGGTCGGGAGACCCAGTACTTC. This gives the protein CSVVSPGRETQYF.

The chain has TRBV9 and TRBJ2-7; D gene unclear. Germline lookup yields CDR1 SGDLS and CDR2 YYNGEE. V was pared by 6 bases and J by 2 bases, with 9 bases between. The CDR3 has 12 residues. The CDR3 loop is CASTGSTYEQYF. As DNA, the CDR3 is TGTGCCAGCACCGGGTCAACCTACGAGCAGTACTTC. The complete variable domain, with remaining parts taken from reference TRBV9 and TRBJ2-7, reads DSGVTQTPKHLITATGQRVTLRCSPRSGDLSVYWYQQSLDQGLQFLIQYYNGEERAKGNILERFSAQQFPDLHSELNLSSLELGDSALYFCASTGSTYEQYFGPGTRLTVT.

The chain has TRBV7-9 and TRBJ2-2; 8 bases are shared with TRBD1. Per the germline V gene, CDR1 is SEHNR and CDR2 is FQNEAQ (reference sequence). The J segment lost 4 bases and the V segment lost 4 bases, leaving 5 bases of the junction unmatched. CDR3 length equals 15 residues. CDR3 bases: TGTGCCAGCAGCTCTCAGGGACAGGCCACCGGGGAGCTGTTTTTT. Its protein is CASSSQGQATGELFF.

The chain recombines TRBV7-6 with TRBJ2-3, with 8 bases matching TRBD2. This CDR3 is built from 15 residues. With 2 bases clipped from V and 4 bases from J, the junction kept 5 bases outside the gene matches. Germline CDR1 and CDR2: SGHVS and FNYEAQ. The CDR3: CASSLPAGVADTQYF. CDR3 bases: TGTGCCAGCAGCTTACCAGCGGGAGTCGCAGATACGCAGTATTTT.

This clonotype was observed at least ten times. The chain recombines TRBV7-8 with TRBJ2-7; TRBD1 matches 8 bases. Germline assignment: CDR1 SGHVS and CDR2 FQNEAQ. CDR3 length equals 17 residues. After removal of 5 bases from V and 0 bases from J, the junction contained 12 bases not matched to a gene. CDR3 nucleotides: TGTGCCAGCAGCCAGTACCACAGGACAGGGCTCTCCTACGAGCAGTACTTC. Its protein is CASSQYHRTGLSYEQYF.

This clonotype was counted at least ten times. The rearrangement uses TRBV6-2 or TRBV6-3 and TRBJ2-7, with TRBD2 identical over 7 bases. The germline V gene has CDR1 MNHEY and CDR2 SVGEGT. Trimming removed 7 bases from V and 5 bases from J; junction bases left unmatched: 5. This CDR3 region has 12 residues. CDR3 DNA: TGTGCCAGCAATCAGCGGGGTGACGAGCAGTACTTC. This codes for CASNQRGDEQYF.

There are many counts of this clonotype. J is TRBJ1-2 and V is TRBV7-9, with D possibly matching TRBD1 (5 bases). Germline CDR1 reads SEHNR; CDR2 reads FQNEAQ (reference sequence). The CDR3 is made up of 16 amino acids. Trimming pared 5 bases from V and 1 base from J, leaving 17 bases between. The DNA of the CDR3 is TGTGCCAGCAGCCCGCCCGTTCGAGGGGATAACTATGGCTACACCTTC. Its translation: CASSPPVRGDNYGYTF.

To note about this clonotype: A read error may be the cause here, since a much bigger clone is one base away. The CDR3 protein is CVSSWGRWNTEAFF. The CDR3 DNA follows: TGTGTCAGCAGTTGGGGACGCTGGAACACTGAAGCTTTCTTT. The gene calls are TRBV6-5 and TRBJ1-1; maybe TRBD1 (5 bases). CDR1 is MNHEY and CDR2 is SVGAGI in the germline V gene. This CDR3 has 14 amino acids.

A word on this clonotype: One end of the junction does not line up with germline, which may come from a read error. This chain connects TRBV2 to TRBJ2-7, with D perhaps TRBD1 (6 bases). This CDR3 is built from 13 residues. Germline assignment: CDR1 SNHLY and CDR2 FYNNEI. CDR3 sequence (DNA): TGTGCCACCAGTGAAGGGGGAAGCTACGAGCAGTACTTC. It translates to CATSEGGSYEQYF.

This clonotype has ten or more counts. The J gene is TRBJ1-2, the V gene TRBV6-1, with 9 bases aligning to TRBD1. Trimming took 3 bases from V and 4 from J; bases not matched to a gene: 9. Germline V gene lookup returns CDR1 MNHNS and CDR2 SASEGT. The CDR3 loop spans 16 amino acids. CDR3 bases: TGTGCCAGCAGTGAGGACAGGGGTGGATTGGGCTATGGCTACACCTTC. Protein sequence: CASSEDRGGLGYGYTF.

This clonotype was seen only once. The chain couples TRBV20-1 to TRBJ1-3, with a tentative D call TRBD1 (5 bases). CDR3 length: 16 residues. Trimming took 6 bases from V and 1 from J, leaving 19 bases between them. From germline, CDR1 is DFQATT and CDR2 SNEGSKA (reference sequence). The CDR3 coding sequence is TGCAGTGCCAGCAGCGACGACAGCGCTTCTGGAAACACCATATATTTT. Translating gives CSASSDDSASGNTIYF.

The chain links TRBV29-1 to TRBJ2-7, with 10 bases matching TRBD1. The CDR3 runs 14 residues. Germline CDR1 reads SQVTM; CDR2 reads ANQGSEA. V lost 4 bases, J lost 2 bases, and 5 bases stayed unmatched. The chain's CDR3 is CSVVKGQGPYEQYF. CDR3 coding DNA: TGCAGCGTTGTAAAGGGACAGGGGCCCTACGAGCAGTACTTC.

Many counts were recorded for this clonotype. The CDR3 coding sequence is TGTGCCAGCAGCCGAACTAGCGGGGGGCGCACAGATACGCAGTATTTT. Its protein product is CASSRTSGGRTDTQYF. The gene calls are TRBV7-9 and TRBJ2-3; 12 nucleotides match TRBD2. After removal of 5 bases from V and 1 base from J, the junction contained 4 bases not matched to a gene. The CDR3 is made up of 16 amino acids. CDR1 and CDR2 (germline): SEHNR, FQNEAQ (reference sequence).

The chain combines TRBV19 with TRBJ2-7, with 8 bases aligning to TRBD1. Per the germline V gene, CDR1 is LNHDA and CDR2 is SQIVND (reference sequence). V was clipped by 4 bases and J by 7 bases; unmatched bases: 12. CDR3 length: 15 amino acids. The CDR3 here is CASSTGQGGLREQYF. The CDR3 DNA follows: TGTGCCAGTAGTACAGGACAGGGAGGTCTCCGTGAGCAGTACTTC.

A few counts support this clonotype. This sequence joins TRBV20-1 and TRBJ2-1; possibly TRBD1 for D (5 bases). Trimming took off 5 bases at V and 7 bases at J, with 15 bases between the two ends. The CDR3 is 13 amino acids. Germline V gene lookup returns CDR1 DFQATT and CDR2 SNEGSKA (reference sequence). CDR3 sequence: CSAQNNRGNEQFF. The CDR3 nucleotides are TGCAGTGCTCAGAACAATAGGGGTAATGAGCAGTTCTTC.

As for this clonotype: The germline gene is not matched at one end of the junction; a read error may be the cause. The chain employs TRBV7-3 and TRBJ2-7, with TRBD2 matching over 9 bases. The CDR3 covers 15 residues. Per the germline V gene, CDR1 is SGHTA and CDR2 is FQGTGA. The chain's CDR3 is CASSRMGLAGNEQYF. DNA for the CDR3: TGCGCCAGCAGCCGGATGGGACTAGCAGGAAACGAGCAGTACTTC.

CDR3: CASSLARGRSGANVLTF. CDR3 sequence (DNA): TGTGCCAGCAGCTTAGCGAGGGGGCGCTCTGGGGCCAACGTCCTGACTTTC. The gene calls are TRBV7-2 and TRBJ2-6; TRBD1 aligns across 7 bases. Trimming removed 0 bases from V and 0 bases from J; junction bases left unmatched: 2. Germline V gene lookup returns CDR1 SGHTA and CDR2 FQGNSA. This CDR3 has 17 residues. Supplemented by reference TRBV7-2 and TRBJ2-6, the full variable domain reads GAGVSQSPSNKVTEKGKDVELRCDPISGHTALYWYRQSLGQGLEFLIYFQGNSAPDKSGLPSDRFSAERTGGSVSTLTIQRTQQEDSAVYLCASSLARGRSGANVLTFGAGSRLTVL.

This clonotype was observed a handful of times. The rearrangement joins TRBV7-2 to TRBJ1-3; 7 bases match TRBD1. CDR1 SGHTA and CDR2 FQGNSA come from the germline V gene. With V trimmed by 5 bases and J by 4 bases, 8 bases remained unmatched. There are 15 residues in the CDR3. CDR3 in DNA: TGTGCCAGCAGCCAGGGGGAAGCTCTGGGAAACACCATATATTTT. Translation: CASSQGEALGNTIYF.

This chain joins TRBV9 and TRBJ1-2, with no clear D. The CDR3 is 12 residues long. With 0 bases removed from V and 12 bases from J, the gap between germline ends came to 12 bases. Looked up from germline, CDR1 is SGDLS and CDR2 is YYNGEE. CDR3 protein: CASSVVAGNHTF. The CDR3 DNA is TGTGCCAGCAGCGTAGTGGCCGGCAATCACACCTTC.

This clonotype has at least ten counts. The chain uses TRBV19 and TRBJ2-2; D gene unclear. V lost 6 bases and J 4 bases, leaving 21 bases between the germline ends. Germline lookup yields CDR1 LNHDA and CDR2 SQIVND (reference sequence). This CDR3 is built from 17 residues. CDR3 coding DNA: TGTGCCAGTAGCCTCCCCCCCCGGCTAGTATCCACCGGGGAGCTGTTTTTT. Translating it yields CASSLPPRLVSTGELFF.

V is TRBV7-9 and J is TRBJ2-5; D not resolved. Germline loops: CDR1 SEHNR, CDR2 FQNEAQ (reference sequence). The CDR3 spans 12 residues. Trimming cost V 1 base and J 5 bases, with 5 bases left between them. The CDR3 region is CASSLVPETQYF. Here the CDR3 DNA reads TGTGCCAGCAGCTTAGTTCCGGAGACCCAGTACTTC.

This clonotype has a count of ten or more. The V call is TRBV19, the J call TRBJ1-1; D is uncertain. This CDR3 comprises 10 residues. Germline V gives CDR1 LNHDA, CDR2 SQIVND (reference sequence). The CDR3 protein is CLWGNTEAFF. The CDR3 bases are TGTCTGTGGGGGAACACTGAAGCTTTCTTT.